This TCR beta chain is from a study of CD8 T cells in ankylosing spondylitis. In germline, CDR1 is SGHRS, CDR2 YFSETQ. The CDR3 is 14 amino acids. Germline trimming cut 4 bases from V and 6 bases from J; bases unmatched to any gene: 8. Remarks on this clonotype: Its antigen remains unidentified.

Study conclusions and caveats: One TCR beta motif, made up of several highly homologous variants, appeared characteristic of ankylosing spondylitis blood.

Each CDR3 protein gets one entry after TCRdb re-called the 5' RACE reads with MiXCR. The sample carries roughly 440,000 distinct CDR3 sequences, 15% to 20% recorded once. The chain links TRBV5-1 to TRBJ2-7, with TRBD2 identical over 9 bases. Sequenced material: blood, either unsorted or a sorted T cell fraction (not recorded which). The source of this sequence is a male donor with ankylosing spondylitis. CDR3 nucleotide sequence: TGCGCCAGCAGCCAAGCCGGGACTAGCTCCGAGCAGTACTTC. Protein: CASSQAGTSSEQYF. Full variable domain (outside the CDR3, taken from reference TRBV5-1 and TRBJ2-7): KAGVTQTPRYLIKTRGQQVTLSCSPISGHRSVSWYQQTPGQGLQFLFEYFSETQRNKGNFPGRFSGRQFSNSRSEMNVSTLELGDSALYLCASSQAGTSSEQYFGPGTRLTVT.